This is a list of T cell receptor beta chains from one sample in a study of cytomegalovirus exposure and HLA in healthy donors. Method: immunoSEQ multiplex PCR; TCRdb's copy keeps in-frame clones and lacks some. The table records 130,000 to 150,000 clones, approximately 80% of them present only once. The source material was PBMCs. The receptors originated from a male donor in good health and CMV-seronegative. CDR3s include the opening cysteine and the closing phenylalanine or tryptophan. Not every row has a clone size; where given, it reads once, few, many or a size class.

j_call v_call clone_size cdr3_aa
TRBJ1-2 TRBV6-5 . CASSYRTRAGGYTF
TRBJ1-6 TRBV6-1 . CASTEQGMNSPLHF
TRBJ2-7 TRBV5-4 . CASSSGQGYEQYF
TRBJ1-3 TRBV2 . CASIQTGGNTIYF
TRBJ2-4 TRBV7-9 . CASSLTGAKNIQYF
TRBJ1-2 TRBV5-4 once CASSLVRGKGYTF
TRBJ1-4 TRBV4-3 . CASSLRQFANEKLFF
TRBJ2-1 TRBV19 . CASSIQSDYNEQFF
TRBJ2-1 TRBV4-3 . CASSQTGTGISEQFF
TRBJ1-1 TRBV20-1 once CSARVGWRAFF
TRBJ1-3 TRBV5-1 . CASSLGQGASGNTIYF
TRBJ1-1 TRBV11-2 few CASSVRVNTEAFF
TRBJ1-5 TRBV18 . CASSPSGEQPQHF
TRBJ1-1 TRBV6-5 . CASTGQGINTEAFF
TRBJ1-1 TRBV10-3 . CAISEREDGEAFF
TRBJ2-1 TRBV30 . CAWRTGVTLQLRYNEQFF
TRBJ2-5 TRBV7-8 . CASSLELAGGSGGETQYF
TRBJ1-1 TRBV7-2 . CASSPTGTTAEAFF
TRBJ1-2 TRBV28 . CASSSPGANYGYTF
TRBJ1-2 TRBV2 . CASNRANYGYTF
TRBJ2-6 TRBV28 . CAHGANVLTF
TRBJ1-1 TRBV28 . CASTSGGISTKTEAFF
TRBJ2-7 TRBV15 . CATSIPGGYEQYF
TRBJ1-2 TRBV5-4 . CASSIGQEVYGYTF